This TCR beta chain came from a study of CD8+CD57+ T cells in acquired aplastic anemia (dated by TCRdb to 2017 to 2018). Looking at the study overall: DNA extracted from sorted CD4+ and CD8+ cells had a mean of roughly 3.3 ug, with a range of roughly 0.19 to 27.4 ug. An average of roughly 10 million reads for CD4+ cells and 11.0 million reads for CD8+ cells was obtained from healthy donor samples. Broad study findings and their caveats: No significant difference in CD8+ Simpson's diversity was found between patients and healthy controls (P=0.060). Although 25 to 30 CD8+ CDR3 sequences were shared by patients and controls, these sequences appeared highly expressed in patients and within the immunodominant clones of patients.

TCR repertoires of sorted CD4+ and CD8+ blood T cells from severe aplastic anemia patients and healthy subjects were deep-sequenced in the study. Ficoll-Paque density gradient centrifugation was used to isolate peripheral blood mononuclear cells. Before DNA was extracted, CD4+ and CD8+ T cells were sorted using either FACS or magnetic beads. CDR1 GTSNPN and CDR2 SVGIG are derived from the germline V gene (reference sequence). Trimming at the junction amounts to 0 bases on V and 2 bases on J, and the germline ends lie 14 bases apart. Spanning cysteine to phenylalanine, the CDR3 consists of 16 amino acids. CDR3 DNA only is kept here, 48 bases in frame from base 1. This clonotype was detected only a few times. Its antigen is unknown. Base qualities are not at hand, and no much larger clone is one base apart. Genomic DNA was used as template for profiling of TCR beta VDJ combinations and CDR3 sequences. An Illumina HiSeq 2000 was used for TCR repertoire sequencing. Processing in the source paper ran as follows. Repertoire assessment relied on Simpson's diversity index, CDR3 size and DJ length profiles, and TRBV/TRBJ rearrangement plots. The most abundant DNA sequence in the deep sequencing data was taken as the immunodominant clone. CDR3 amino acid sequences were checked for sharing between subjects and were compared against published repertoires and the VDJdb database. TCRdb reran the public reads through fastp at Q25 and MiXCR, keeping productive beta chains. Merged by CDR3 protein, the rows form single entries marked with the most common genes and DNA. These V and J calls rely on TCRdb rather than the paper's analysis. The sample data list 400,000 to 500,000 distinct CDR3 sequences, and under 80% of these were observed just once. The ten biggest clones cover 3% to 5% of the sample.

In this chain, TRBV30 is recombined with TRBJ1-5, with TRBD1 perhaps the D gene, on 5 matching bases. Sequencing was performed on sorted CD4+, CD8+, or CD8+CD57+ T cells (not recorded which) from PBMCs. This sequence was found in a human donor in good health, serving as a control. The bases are TGTGCCTGGAGTGTACGTGGGGGAAGAGGCAATCAGCCCCAGCATTTT. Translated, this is CAWSVRGGRGNQPQHF.